This is a list of T cell receptor beta chains from one sample in a study of shared clonotypes between healthy human individuals. Data came from immunoSEQ multiplex PCR; TCRdb stores just in-frame clones and leaves some out. Of some 580,000 clones in the sample, roughly 98% were seen once. The sequenced sample was naive CD8+ T cells sorted from blood. These receptors were collected from a man aged 25 to 40 in good health. Both conserved end residues are part of each CDR3. D genes are given only for firm matches. Clone size is given for some rows only: seen once, a few or many times, or a class if the clone is expanded.

v_gene,j_gene,d_gene,abundance,CDR3aa,CDR3nt
TRBV7-9,TRBJ1-2,-,-,CASSTATGSDGYTF,TGTGCCAGCAGCACAGCAACAGGGTCGGATGGCTACACCTTC
TRBV27,TRBJ2-1,-,-,CASSLAAYNEQFF,TGTGCCAGCAGTTTGGCGGCCTACAATGAGCAGTTCTTC
TRBV7-2,TRBJ2-5,-,-,CASSSSMGVQETQYF,TGTGCCAGCAGCTCGAGCATGGGGGTGCAAGAGACCCAGTACTTC
TRBV14,TRBJ1-2,-,-,CASSQVTLNYGYTF,TGTGCCAGCAGCCAAGTGACCCTAAACTATGGCTACACCTTC
TRBV10-1,TRBJ2-3,-,-,CASSEMAEMGTQYF,TGCGCCAGCAGTGAGATGGCCGAGATGGGTACGCAGTATTTT
TRBV15,TRBJ1-5,-,-,CATSTRNQPQHF,TGTGCCACCAGCACTAGGAATCAGCCCCAGCATTTT
TRBV30,TRBJ1-1,-,-,CAWMSRGNTEAFF,TGTGCCTGGATGAGCAGGGGGAACACTGAAGCTTTCTTT
TRBV27,TRBJ2-1,TRBD2,once,CASSRLRAGGNNEQFF,TGTGCCAGCAGTCGGCTTCGAGCGGGAGGTAACAATGAGCAGTTCTTC
TRBV7-9,TRBJ2-7,-,-,CASSSGLGSYEQYF,TGTGCCAGCAGCAGCGGACTGGGAAGCTACGAGCAGTACTTC
TRBV15,TRBJ1-1,-,-,CATSPTYPMNTEAFF,TGTGCCACCTCGCCCACATACCCTATGAACACTGAAGCTTTCTTT
TRBV6-5,TRBJ2-5,TRBD1,once,CASSYSQGAFPQYF,TGTGCCAGCAGTTACTCCCAGGGGGCGTTTCCCCAGTACTTC
TRBV5-4,TRBJ2-3,-,-,CASNNFGQHTDTQYF,TGTGCCAGCAACAATTTCGGACAGCACACAGATACGCAGTATTTT
TRBV7-2,TRBJ2-3,TRBD1,-,CASSFVSDRQGDTQYF,TGTGCCAGCAGCTTCGTTTCGGACAGGCAGGGGGATACGCAGTATTTT
TRBV5-1,TRBJ2-1,TRBD2,-,CASSGGLAGSNEQFF,TGCGCCAGCAGCGGGGGACTAGCGGGTAGCAATGAGCAGTTCTTC
TRBV21-1,TRBJ2-1,-,-,CASSLHPEQFF,TGTGCCAGCAGCTTGCATCCCGAGCAGTTCTTC
TRBV28,TRBJ2-1,-,-,CASSSIRRADEQFF,TGTGCCAGCAGTTCCATTCGGAGGGCGGATGAGCAGTTCTTC
TRBV11-3,TRBJ2-2,-,-,CASSPHYPGELFF,TGTGCCAGCAGCCCCCATTATCCCGGGGAGCTGTTTTTT
TRBV18,TRBJ1-5,TRBD1,-,CASSPIPQGDHNQPQHF,TGTGCCAGCTCACCCATCCCCCAGGGGGACCACAATCAGCCCCAGCATTTT
TRBV28,TRBJ2-1,-,-,CASSLLAGSYNEQFF,TGTGCCAGCAGTTTATTGGCAGGTTCCTACAATGAGCAGTTCTTC
TRBV9,TRBJ2-5,-,-,CASSVDPSEETQYF,TGTGCCAGCAGCGTAGATCCTAGCGAAGAGACCCAGTACTTC
TRBV7-9,TRBJ2-1,-,-,CASSLTLHEQFF,TGTGCCAGCAGCCTCACGTTGCATGAGCAGTTCTTC
TRBV27,TRBJ2-7,-,-,CASSALTGSYEQYF,TGTGCCAGCAGTGCCCTGACAGGATCCTACGAGCAGTACTTC
TRBV20-1,TRBJ2-7,-,-,CSALDYEQYF,TGCAGTGCACTCGATTACGAGCAGTACTTC
TRBV7-6,TRBJ2-7,TRBD1,-,CASSPTGTGYYEQYF,TGTGCCAGCAGCCCCACCGGGACAGGCTACTACGAGCAGTACTTC
TRBV14,TRBJ2-1,-,once,CASSQGLGLSYNEQFF,TGTGCCAGCAGCCAAGGGCTTGGACTATCCTACAATGAGCAGTTCTTC
TRBV7-2,TRBJ2-5,-,-,CASSRSGTRETQYF,TGTGCCAGCAGCCGATCCGGGACTCGAGAGACCCAGTACTTC
TRBV6-6,TRBJ2-3,TRBD2,-,CASIAGAGTDTQYF,TGTGCCAGCATCGCGGGAGCCGGGACAGATACGCAGTATTTT
TRBV7-9,TRBJ2-1,TRBD2,-,CASSSGLAGEGKYEQFF,TGTGCCAGCAGCTCGGGACTAGCGGGGGAGGGAAAATATGAGCAGTTCTTC
TRBV4-3,TRBJ2-7,-,-,CASSPSGSYEQYF,TGCGCCAGCAGCCCCAGCGGTTCCTACGAGCAGTACTTC
TRBV6-5,TRBJ1-4,TRBD1,-,CASSYFAGQGNEKLFF,TGTGCCAGCAGTTACTTTGCGGGACAGGGAAATGAAAAACTGTTTTTT
TRBV18,TRBJ2-1,TRBD2,-,CASSPWLRLADSSYNEQFF,TGTGCCAGCTCACCATGGTTGCGGCTAGCGGACTCCTCCTACAATGAGCAGTTCTTC
TRBV2,TRBJ2-7,-,-,CAREAERESEQYF,TGTGCCAGAGAAGCGGAGAGGGAGAGCGAGCAGTACTTC
TRBV5-6,TRBJ1-5,-,-,CASTIGGGNQPQHF,TGTGCCAGCACCATCGGAGGGGGCAATCAGCCCCAGCATTTT
TRBV10-1,TRBJ2-3,-,-,CASSEGLGLPDTQYF,TGCGCCAGCAGTGAGGGGCTTGGGTTACCAGATACGCAGTATTTT
TRBV14,TRBJ2-7,TRBD2,-,CASSPPGSGRIGEQYF,TGTGCCAGCAGCCCCCCCGGCAGCGGGAGGATCGGCGAGCAGTACTTC
TRBV4-3,TRBJ2-7,TRBD1,-,CASSQGQGVYEQYF,TGCGCCAGCAGCCAAGGGCAGGGGGTCTACGAGCAGTACTTC
TRBV7-8,TRBJ2-7,TRBD1,-,CASSSIETGDGVYEQYF,TGTGCCAGCAGCTCCATAGAGACAGGGGATGGGGTATACGAGCAGTACTTC
TRBV9,TRBJ2-3,-,-,CASSSGGVQYF,TGTGCCAGCAGCTCAGGGGGGGTGCAGTATTTT
TRBV7-9,TRBJ2-7,-,-,CASSLTALNEQYF,TGTGCCAGCAGCTTAACAGCTCTCAACGAGCAGTACTTC
TRBV19,TRBJ1-4,TRBD1,-,CASTTGTGIWKLFF,TGTGCCAGTACCACCGGGACAGGGATATGGAAACTGTTTTTT
TRBV13,TRBJ2-2,TRBD1,-,CASSSPRTGLVTGELFF,TGTGCCAGCAGCTCTCCCCGGACAGGGCTTGTCACCGGGGAGCTGTTTTTT
TRBV7-9,TRBJ2-7,-,-,CASSSPRGPDSYEQYF,TGTGCCAGCAGCTCCCCCCGGGGCCCTGACTCCTACGAGCAGTACTTC
TRBV11-1,TRBJ2-7,-,-,CASSLGSPREQYF,TGTGCCAGCAGCTTAGGGTCCCCACGGGAGCAGTACTTC
TRBV9,TRBJ1-2,-,-,CASGAHLLF,TGTGCCAGCGGGGCCCACCTGCTCTTC
TRBV29-1,TRBJ1-3,-,-,CSVGGKIDSDSGNTIYF,TGCAGCGTTGGCGGCAAAATAGATTCCGACTCTGGAAACACCATATATTTT
TRBV29-1,TRBJ2-1,-,-,CSVPDYNEQFF,TGCAGCGTCCCGGACTACAATGAGCAGTTCTTC